This T cell receptor beta chain appears in the sequencing data of a study of T-cell reconstitution after alpha-beta-depleted transplantation in children. Findings of the study overall: Diversity and T-cell counts at one year after transplant derived mostly from new T cells. About two months after transplant, alpha-beta T cells reportedly came from several hundred expanded graft clones. Recipient T cells and thymic progenitors that survived gave rise to the high TCRbeta diversity observed at day 60 in some patients.

On this clonotype: The antigen is undetermined.

V was trimmed by 0 bases and J by 7 bases, leaving 11 bases between them. The germline V gene encodes CDR1 SGHRS and CDR2 YFSETQ. CDR3 length equals 14 residues. Preparation of the TCRbeta library used unique molecular identifiers. TCRdb ran MiXCR on the PCR reads and lists one entry per CDR3 protein. The table records more than 100,000 distinct CDR3 sequences, 20% to 25% of them present only once. This TCR was sampled from a male patient aged 2 to 10 who had a stem cell transplant for chronic granulomatous disease, so the T cells may come from the graft donor. Sequenced material: PBMCs, mostly from graft donor cells, taken 180 days after TCRalphabeta/CD19-depleted stem cell transplant. The genes are TRBV5-1 and TRBJ1-5; D remains ambiguous. For the CDR3, the DNA is TGCGCCAGCAGCTTGGGGCGGGAGGGACAGCCCCAGCATTTT. Protein sequence: CASSLGREGQPQHF.